This section outlines one TCR beta chain sequence together with its context. Its specificity is unknown. Vbeta (60) and Jbeta (13) primers were used in the PCR. TCRdb's table, derived via immunoSEQ multiplex PCR, lists solely in-frame clones and lacks some. The sample includes about 98,000 clones, 80% to 90% of them seen just once. The sample is drawn from a study of cytomegalovirus exposure and HLA in healthy donors. Notes on the study in general: A likely sequencing artifact accounted for one observed cluster of highly shared sequence variants.

Germline V gene lookup returns CDR1 LNHDA and CDR2 SQIVND (reference sequence). V lost 3 bases and J lost 0, with 6 bases in between. CDR3 length: 13 residues. V is TRBV19 and J is TRBJ2-7; D uncertain. This TCR was recovered from a man aged 35 to 55 in good health and CMV-seronegative. Source material: PBMCs. The CDR3 bases are TGTGCCAGTAGTATTACTGGCTCCTACGAGCAGTACTTC. Encoded protein: CASSITGSYEQYF.